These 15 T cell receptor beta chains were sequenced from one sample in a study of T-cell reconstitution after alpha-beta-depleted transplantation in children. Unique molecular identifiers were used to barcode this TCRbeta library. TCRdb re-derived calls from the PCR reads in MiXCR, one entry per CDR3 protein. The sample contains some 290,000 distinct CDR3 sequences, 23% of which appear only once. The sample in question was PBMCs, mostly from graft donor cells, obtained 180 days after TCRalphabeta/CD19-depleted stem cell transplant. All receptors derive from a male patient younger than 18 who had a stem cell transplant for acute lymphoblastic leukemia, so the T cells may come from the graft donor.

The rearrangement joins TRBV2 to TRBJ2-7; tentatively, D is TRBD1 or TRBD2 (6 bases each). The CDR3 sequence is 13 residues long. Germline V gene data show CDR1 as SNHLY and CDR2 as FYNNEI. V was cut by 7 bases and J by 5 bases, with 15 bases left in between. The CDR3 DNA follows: TGTGCCAGCAAGGGGGGAGTAAGCCACGAGCAGTACTTC. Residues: CASKGGVSHEQYF.

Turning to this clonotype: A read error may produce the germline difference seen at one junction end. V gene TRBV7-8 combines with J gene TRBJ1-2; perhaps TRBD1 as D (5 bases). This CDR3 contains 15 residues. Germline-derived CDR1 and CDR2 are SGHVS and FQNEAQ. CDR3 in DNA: TGTGCCAGCAGCGAACGGGACGGAGCTAACTATAGCTACGCCTTC. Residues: CASSERDGANYSYAF.

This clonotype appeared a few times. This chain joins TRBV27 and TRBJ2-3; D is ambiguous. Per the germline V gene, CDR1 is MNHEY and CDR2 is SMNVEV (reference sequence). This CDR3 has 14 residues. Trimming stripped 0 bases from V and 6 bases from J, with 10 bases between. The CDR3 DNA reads TGTGCCAGCAGTTTATCCCCCCAACCCGATACGCAGTATTTT. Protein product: CASSLSPQPDTQYF.

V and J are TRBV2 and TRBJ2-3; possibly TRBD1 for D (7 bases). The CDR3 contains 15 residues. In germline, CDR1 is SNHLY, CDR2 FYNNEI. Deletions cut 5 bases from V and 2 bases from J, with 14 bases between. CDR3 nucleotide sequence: TGTGCCAGCAGTACCCAGGGGGGAGACACAGATACGCAGTATTTT. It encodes CASSTQGGDTDTQYF. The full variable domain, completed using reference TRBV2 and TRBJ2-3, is EPEVTQTPSHQVTQMGQEVILRCVPISNHLYFYWYRQILGQKVEFLVSFYNNEISEKSEIFDDQFSVERPDGSNFTLKIRSTKLEDSAMYFCASSTQGGDTDTQYFGPGTRLTVL.

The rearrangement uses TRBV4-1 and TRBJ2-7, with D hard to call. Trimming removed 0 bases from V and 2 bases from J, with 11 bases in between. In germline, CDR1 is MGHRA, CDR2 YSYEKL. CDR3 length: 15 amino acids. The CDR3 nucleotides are TGCGCCAGCAGCCAAGATTCGACAATTACCTACGAGCAGTACTTC. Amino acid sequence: CASSQDSTITYEQYF.

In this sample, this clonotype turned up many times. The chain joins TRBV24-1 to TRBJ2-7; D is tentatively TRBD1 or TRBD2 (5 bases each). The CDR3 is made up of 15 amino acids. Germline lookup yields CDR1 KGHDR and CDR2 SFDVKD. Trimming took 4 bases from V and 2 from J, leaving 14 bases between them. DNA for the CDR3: TGTGCCACCAGTGACCCCGGGACGGAACCCTACGAGCAGTACTTC. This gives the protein CATSDPGTEPYEQYF.

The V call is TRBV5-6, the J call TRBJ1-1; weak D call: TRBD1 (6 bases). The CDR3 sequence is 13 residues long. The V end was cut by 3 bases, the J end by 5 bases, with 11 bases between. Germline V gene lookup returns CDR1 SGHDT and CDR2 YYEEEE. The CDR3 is CASSYTGTTEAFF. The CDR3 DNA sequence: TGTGCCAGCAGCTATACAGGGACGACTGAAGCTTTCTTT.

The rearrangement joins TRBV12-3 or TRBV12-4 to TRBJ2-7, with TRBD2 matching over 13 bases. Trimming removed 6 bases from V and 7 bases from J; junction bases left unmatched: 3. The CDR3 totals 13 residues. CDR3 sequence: CASSRLAGGEQYF. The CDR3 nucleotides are TGTGCCAGCAGCCGACTAGCGGGAGGTGAGCAGTACTTC.

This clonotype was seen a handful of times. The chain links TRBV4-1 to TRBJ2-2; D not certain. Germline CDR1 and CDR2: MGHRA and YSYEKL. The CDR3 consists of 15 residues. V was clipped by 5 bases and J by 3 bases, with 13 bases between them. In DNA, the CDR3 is TGCGCCAGCAGCAGCCCCGTAAGAGACACCGGGGAGCTGTTTTTT. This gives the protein CASSSPVRDTGELFF.

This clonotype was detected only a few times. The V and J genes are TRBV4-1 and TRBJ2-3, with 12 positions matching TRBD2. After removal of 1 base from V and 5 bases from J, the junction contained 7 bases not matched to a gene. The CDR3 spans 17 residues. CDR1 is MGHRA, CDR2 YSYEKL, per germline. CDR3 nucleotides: TGCGCCAGCAGCCAAGCCCCCGGACTAGCGGGACAAGATACGCAGTATTTT. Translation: CASSQAPGLAGQDTQYF.

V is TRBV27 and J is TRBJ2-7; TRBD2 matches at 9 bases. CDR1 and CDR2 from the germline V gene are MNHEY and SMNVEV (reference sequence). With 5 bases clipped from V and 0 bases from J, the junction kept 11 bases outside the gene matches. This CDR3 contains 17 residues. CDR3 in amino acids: CASSPRLADPTSYEQYF. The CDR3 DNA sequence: TGTGCCAGCAGTCCCCGACTAGCGGATCCGACCTCCTACGAGCAGTACTTC.

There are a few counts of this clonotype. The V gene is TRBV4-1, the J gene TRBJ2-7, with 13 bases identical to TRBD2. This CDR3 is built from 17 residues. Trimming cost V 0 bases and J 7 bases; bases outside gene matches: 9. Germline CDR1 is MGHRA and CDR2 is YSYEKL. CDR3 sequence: CASSQEALAGGKREQYF. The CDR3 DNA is TGCGCCAGCAGCCAAGAGGCACTAGCGGGAGGGAAGAGGGAGCAGTACTTC.

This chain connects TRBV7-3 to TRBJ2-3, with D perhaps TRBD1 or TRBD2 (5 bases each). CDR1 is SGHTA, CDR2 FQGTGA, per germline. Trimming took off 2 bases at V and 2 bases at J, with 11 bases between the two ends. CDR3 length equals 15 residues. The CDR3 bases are TGTGCCAGCAGCTTAGAGGGACCGTTCACAGATACGCAGTATTTT. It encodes CASSLEGPFTDTQYF.

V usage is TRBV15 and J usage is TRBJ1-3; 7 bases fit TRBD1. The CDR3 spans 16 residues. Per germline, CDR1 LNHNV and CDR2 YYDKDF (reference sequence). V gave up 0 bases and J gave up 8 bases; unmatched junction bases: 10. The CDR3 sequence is CATSRDRGGMRDTIYF. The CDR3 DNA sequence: TGTGCCACCAGCAGAGATAGAGGGGGCATGAGAGACACCATATATTTT.

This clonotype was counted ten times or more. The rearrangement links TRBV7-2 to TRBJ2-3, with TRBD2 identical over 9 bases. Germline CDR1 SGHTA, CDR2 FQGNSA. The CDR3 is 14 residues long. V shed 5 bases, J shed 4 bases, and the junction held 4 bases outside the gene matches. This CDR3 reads CASSTSGRPDTQYF. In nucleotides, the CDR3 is TGTGCCAGCAGCACTAGCGGGCGCCCAGATACGCAGTATTTT.